This T cell receptor (beta chain) was retrieved from a study of human T cells and chemical hapten exposure (dated by TCRdb to about 2021). Concerning the study at large: For sensitization, 2% DPC in acetone was applied to a roughly 2 cm by roughly 2 cm area of upper inner arm skin. Approximately 30 alopecia patients provided blood for TCR sequencing at one to four time points (pre-sensitization, 2, 6 and 24 weeks). This study followed changes in the peripheral blood TCR repertoire in vivo during primary and secondary sensitization of alopecia patients to the hapten diphenylcyclopropenone (DPC). Both TCR alpha and TCR beta chains were sequenced from each blood RNA sample. Weekly therapeutic DPC doses were additionally applied to the scalp of patients throughout the approximately 25-week study period. Blood samples were taken from patients before sensitization (week 0) and then at 2, 6 and about 24 weeks after DPC sensitization. Most of the patients in the cohort were female, and the cohort covered alopecia areata with under or over 50% scalp involvement, alopecia totalis and alopecia universalis. Libraries were combined into a pool for sequencing, and differences in TCR yield between samples came mainly from small differences in library volumes within the pool. Patch testing on the upper back used Finn chambers containing 0.01% DPC, with scoring done after 6 days according to International Contact Dermatitis Research Group standards. General findings and caveats noted by the study authors: Repeated subsampling changed both the strength of the expansion versus patch-test correlation and the threshold at which the correlation became significant. Expanded TCRs formed significantly more large CDR3 similarity clusters than pre-sensitization or healthy control sets, consistent with antigen-driven responses. The number of TCRs above 1 in 1000 frequency did not change with DPC sensitization; there was no evidence of global repertoire structure alterations. Because all patients had alopecia, a presumed autoimmune disease, the immune response of the patients might differ from that of healthy individuals. Patch test score correlated positively with the number of PT1 expanded TCRs, reaching significance at thresholds 8, 16 and 32 but not at 4.

This clonotype showed up many times. Its antigen remains undetermined. Within one base of it there is no much larger clone, and no base qualities were kept. The library was prepared using RACE. Reads for this sample came from a NextSeq 500. Library preparation attached unique molecular identifiers to individual cDNA molecules for quantitative, reproducible TCR counting. Per the authors' processing: A median of about 100,000 TCRs per sample was observed, with a range of about 23,224 to 700,000. V, J and CDR3 annotation of the TCR reads was carried out using the Decombinator software suite. To make PS versus PT1 abundance plots, every sample was subsampled to the same number of TCRs (28,000). TCRs were defined as expanded if absent before sensitization and observed at least eight times at the 2-week time point. The public reads were reanalyzed by TCRdb: fastp trimming at Q25, MiXCR alignment, in-frame beta chains only. Duplicate CDR3 protein sequences are folded into a single record with the most common DNA and genes. These V and J calls originate from TCRdb's pipeline instead of the authors' own analysis. The sample records over 50,000 distinct CDR3 sequences, 9.6% of which are singletons. The top ten hold roughly a tenth of the sample.

The CDR3 measures 16 amino acids from cysteine to phenylalanine. CDR3 DNA only is kept here, 48 bases in frame from base 1. V loses 1 base of germline sequence and J loses 2 bases, and the interval between the two ends is 12 bases. According to the germline V gene, CDR1 reads KGHSH and CDR2 reads LQKENI. Sample time point, as interpreted from the label and publication: pre-sensitization, week 0. This specimen's treatment or condition label, per the study, means: therapeutic diphenylcyclopropenone sensitization with weekly scalp DPC. Total RNA was isolated from unfractionated whole blood collected in Tempus Blood RNA tubes. At every patch-test visit, the blood draw took place before the patch test was put on. Patients were considered eligible if aged 18 to 70, diagnosed with alopecia and deemed suitable for DPC therapy, and patients were excluded if pregnant.

This sequence was found in a woman aged 30 to 39 with alopecia areata. Some clones in this sample may be carry-over from other donors' samples. Here the sequenced sample was whole blood, taken in connection with sensitization to the hapten diphenylcyclopropenone (DPC). The V and J genes are TRBV18 and TRBJ2-1; no D segment can be confidently identified. The nucleotide sequence reads as follows: TGTGCCAGCTCACCACGGGTGGATCTAACCTACAATGAGCAGTTCTTC. Translation gives CASSPRVDLTYNEQFF.